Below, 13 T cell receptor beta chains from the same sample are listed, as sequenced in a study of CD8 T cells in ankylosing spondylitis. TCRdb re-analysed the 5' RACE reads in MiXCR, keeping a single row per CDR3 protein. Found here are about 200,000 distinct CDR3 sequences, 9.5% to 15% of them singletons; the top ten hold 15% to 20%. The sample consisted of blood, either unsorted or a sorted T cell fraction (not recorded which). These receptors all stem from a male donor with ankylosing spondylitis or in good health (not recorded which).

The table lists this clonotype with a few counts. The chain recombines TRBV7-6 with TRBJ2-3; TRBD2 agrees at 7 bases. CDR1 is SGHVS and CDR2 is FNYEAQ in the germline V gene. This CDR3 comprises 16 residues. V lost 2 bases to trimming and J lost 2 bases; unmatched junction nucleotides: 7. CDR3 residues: CASSLTTSANTDTQYF. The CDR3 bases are TGTGCCAGCAGCTTAACTACTAGCGCCAACACAGATACGCAGTATTTT.

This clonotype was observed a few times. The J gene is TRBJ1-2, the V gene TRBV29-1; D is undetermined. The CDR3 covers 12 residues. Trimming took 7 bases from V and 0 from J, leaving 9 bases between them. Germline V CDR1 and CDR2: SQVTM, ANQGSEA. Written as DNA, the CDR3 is TGCAGCGATGTCGGGGCTAACTATGGCTACACCTTC. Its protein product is CSDVGANYGYTF.

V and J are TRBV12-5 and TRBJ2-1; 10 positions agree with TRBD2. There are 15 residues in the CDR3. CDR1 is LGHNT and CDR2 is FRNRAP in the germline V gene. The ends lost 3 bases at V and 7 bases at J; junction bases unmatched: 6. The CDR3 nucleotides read TGTGCTAGTGGTTTCCTTAGCGGGAGGTTGAATGAGCAGTTCTTC. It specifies CASGFLSGRLNEQFF.

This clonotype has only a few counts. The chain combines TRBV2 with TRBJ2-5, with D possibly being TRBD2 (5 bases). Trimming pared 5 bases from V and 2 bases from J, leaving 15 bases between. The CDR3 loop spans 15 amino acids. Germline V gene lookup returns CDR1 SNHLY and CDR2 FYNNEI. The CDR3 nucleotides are TGTGCCAGCAGTACTTCTGGACTTCTTCAAGAGACCCAGTACTTC. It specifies CASSTSGLLQETQYF.

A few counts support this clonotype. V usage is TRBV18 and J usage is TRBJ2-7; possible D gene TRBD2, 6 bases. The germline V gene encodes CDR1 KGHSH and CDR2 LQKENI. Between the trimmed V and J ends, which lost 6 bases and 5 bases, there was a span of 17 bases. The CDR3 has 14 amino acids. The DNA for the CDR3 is TGTGCCAGCTCTTACCAAGGCGGGGCCGACGAGCAGTACTTC. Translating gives CASSYQGGADEQYF.

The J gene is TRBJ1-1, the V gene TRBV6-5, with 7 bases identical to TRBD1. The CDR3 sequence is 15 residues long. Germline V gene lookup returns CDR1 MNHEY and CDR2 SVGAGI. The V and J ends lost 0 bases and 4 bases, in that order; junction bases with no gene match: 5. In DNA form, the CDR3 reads TGTGCCAGCAGTTACTCGACAGGGATCGGCACTGAAGCTTTCTTT. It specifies CASSYSTGIGTEAFF.

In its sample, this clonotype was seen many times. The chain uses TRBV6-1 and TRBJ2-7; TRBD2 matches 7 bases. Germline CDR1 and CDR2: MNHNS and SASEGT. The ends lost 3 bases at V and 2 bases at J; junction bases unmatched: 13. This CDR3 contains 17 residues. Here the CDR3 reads CASSEESSGSSPYEQYF. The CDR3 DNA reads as TGTGCCAGCAGTGAGGAGTCTAGCGGTTCTAGTCCCTACGAGCAGTACTTC.

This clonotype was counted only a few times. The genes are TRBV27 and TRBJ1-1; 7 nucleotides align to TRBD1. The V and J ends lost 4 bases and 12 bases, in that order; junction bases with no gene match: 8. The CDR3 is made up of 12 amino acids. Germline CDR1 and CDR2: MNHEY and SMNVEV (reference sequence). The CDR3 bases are TGTGCCAGCAGTTGGGCCGGACAGGAATCTTTCTTT. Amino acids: CASSWAGQESFF.

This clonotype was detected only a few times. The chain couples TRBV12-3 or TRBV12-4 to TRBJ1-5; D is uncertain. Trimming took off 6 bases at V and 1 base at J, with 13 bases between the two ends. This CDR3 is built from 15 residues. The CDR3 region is CASSAPSESNQPQHF. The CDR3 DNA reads TGTGCCAGCAGCGCCCCCTCGGAAAGCAATCAGCCCCAGCATTTT.

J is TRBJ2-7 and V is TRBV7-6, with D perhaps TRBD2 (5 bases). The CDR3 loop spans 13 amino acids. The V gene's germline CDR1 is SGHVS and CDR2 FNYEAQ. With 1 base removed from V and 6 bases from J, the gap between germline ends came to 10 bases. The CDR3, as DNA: TGTGCCAGCAGCTTAGTCTCTGGGAGCGAGCAGTACTTC. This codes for CASSLVSGSEQYF.

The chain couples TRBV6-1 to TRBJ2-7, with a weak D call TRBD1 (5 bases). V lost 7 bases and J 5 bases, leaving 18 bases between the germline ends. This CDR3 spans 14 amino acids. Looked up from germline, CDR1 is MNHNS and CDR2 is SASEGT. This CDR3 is CASKPDQGSHEQYF. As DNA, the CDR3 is TGTGCCAGCAAACCGGATCAGGGTTCCCACGAGCAGTACTTC.

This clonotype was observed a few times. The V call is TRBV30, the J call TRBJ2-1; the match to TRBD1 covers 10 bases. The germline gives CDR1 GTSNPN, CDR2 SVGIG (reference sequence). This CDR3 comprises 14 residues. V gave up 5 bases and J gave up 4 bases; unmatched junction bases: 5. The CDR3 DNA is TGTGCCTGGGACCCGGGACAGGGGTACAATGAGCAGTTCTTC. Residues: CAWDPGQGYNEQFF.

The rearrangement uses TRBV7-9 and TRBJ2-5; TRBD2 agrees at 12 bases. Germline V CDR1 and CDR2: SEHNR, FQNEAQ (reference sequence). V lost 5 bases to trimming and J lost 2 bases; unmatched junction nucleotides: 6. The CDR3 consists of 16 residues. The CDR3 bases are TGTGCCAGCAGCGGACGGCTAGCGGGGGGGCAAGAGACCCAGTACTTC. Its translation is CASSGRLAGGQETQYF.